These 2 T cell receptor beta chains came from one sample sequenced in a study of Graves' ophthalmopathy and Graves' hyperthyroidism. RNA transcripts served as template for amplifying TCR beta CDR3 sequences. Investigators did first-round RT-PCR with HTBI primers, then second-round multiplex PCR. TCRdb ran MiXCR on the multiplex PCR reads and lists one entry per CDR3 protein. Here the sample spans around 670,000 distinct CDR3 sequences, roughly 40% being singletons. Material: peripheral blood. The receptor source for this set is an adult man with Graves' ophthalmopathy.

J is TRBJ2-3 and V is TRBV29-1; TRBD2 matches at 8 bases. The CDR3 runs to 16 residues. V gave up 4 bases and J gave up 4 bases; unmatched junction bases: 13. In germline, CDR1 is SQVTM, CDR2 ANQGSEA. This CDR3 is CSVGGASGRGADTQYF. The CDR3 DNA sequence: TGCAGCGTTGGCGGCGCTAGCGGGCGGGGTGCAGATACGCAGTATTTT.

This clonotype was seen at least ten times. The chain joins TRBV15 to TRBJ1-2; no definite D call. Germline CDR1 and CDR2: LNHNV and YYDKDF (reference sequence). CDR3 length: 16 residues. V was pared by 5 bases and J by 8 bases, with 24 bases between. CDR3 DNA sequence: TGTGCCACCAGCCCCCGGCCCAGGCAAATTCCGGAGGGCTACACCTTC. This gives the protein CATSPRPRQIPEGYTF.